Below are 25 T cell receptor beta chains sequenced from a single sample in a study of blood T cells in healthy people across ages. It was with a sample-barcoded 5' primer and a J-beta primer mix that a second PCR of roughly 7 to 11 cycles was run. TCRdb redid the calling of the 5' RACE reads with MiXCR, one entry per CDR3 protein. The sample shows over a million distinct CDR3 sequences, 35% to 45% of them seen only once. Specimen: blood. The receptors here all came from a woman between 18 and 29 years old in good health.

This clonotype showed up just once. This sequence joins TRBV6-1 and TRBJ1-5; 8 nucleotides line up with TRBD1. The CDR3 has 16 residues. J lost 0 bases, V lost 6 bases, and 7 bases had no gene match. Germline CDR1 and CDR2: MNHNS and SASEGT. In nucleotides, the CDR3 is TGTGCCAGCAGAGCCCAACAGGGGGTTAGCAATCAGCCCCAGCATTTT. Translating it yields CASRAQQGVSNQPQHF.

This chain joins TRBV5-1 and TRBJ2-1; 8 bases are shared with TRBD2. Trimming cost V 4 bases and J 1 base; bases outside gene matches: 10. Per germline, CDR1 SGHRS and CDR2 YFSETQ. The CDR3 sequence is 17 residues long. The chain's CDR3 is CASSRVAGGTSYNEQFF. CDR3 coding DNA: TGCGCCAGCAGCCGGGTGGCGGGAGGCACTTCCTACAATGAGCAGTTCTTC.

The chain joins TRBV24-1 to TRBJ2-1; the D gene is possibly TRBD1 (6 bases). This CDR3 is 13 amino acids long. Germline V gene sequence: CDR1 KGHDR, CDR2 SFDVKD. With 4 bases removed from V and 8 bases from J, the gap between germline ends came to 11 bases. The CDR3 region has the DNA TGTGCCACCAGTGACCACAGGGTCCATGAGCAGTTCTTC. Protein sequence: CATSDHRVHEQFF.

This clonotype was counted at least ten times. V gene TRBV7-2 combines with J gene TRBJ2-7; D remains unclear. CDR1 and CDR2 (germline): SGHTA, FQGNSA. This CDR3 comprises 10 residues. The ends were cut back, 5 bases at V and 3 bases at J, with 2 bases in the middle. As DNA, the CDR3 is TGTGCCAGCAGCAACTACGAGCAGTACTTC. Translation gives CASSNYEQYF.

This clonotype has a handful of counts. This chain links TRBV11-2 with TRBJ2-3, with a possible D match to TRBD1 (5 bases). The CDR3 has 16 residues. Trimming stripped 1 base from V and 2 bases from J, with 13 bases between. Germline CDR1 and CDR2: SGHAT and FQNNGV. CDR3 in DNA: TGTGCCAGCAGCTTAGGATTGAGACAGCTCACAGATACGCAGTATTTT. Its translation: CASSLGLRQLTDTQYF. The whole variable domain, filled in from reference TRBV11-2 and TRBJ2-3, reads EAGVAQSPRYKIIEKRQSVAFWCNPISGHATLYWYQQILGQGPKLLIQFQNNGVVDDSQLPKDRFSAERLKGVDSTLKIQPAKLEDSAVYLCASSLGLRQLTDTQYFGPGTRLTVL.

The rearrangement links TRBV4-2 to TRBJ2-1; TRBD2 aligns across 10 bases. The CDR3 has 18 residues. Germline CDR1 is LGHNA and CDR2 is YNFKEQ. Germline trimming cut 2 bases from V and 0 bases from J; bases unmatched to any gene: 7. The CDR3 protein is CASSQFASGSDSYNEQFF. CDR3 sequence (DNA): TGTGCCAGCAGCCAATTCGCTAGCGGGAGCGACTCCTACAATGAGCAGTTCTTC.

This clonotype was seen a handful of times. V and J are TRBV27 and TRBJ2-7; 8 nucleotides match TRBD2. CDR1 is MNHEY, CDR2 SMNVEV, per germline (reference sequence). The CDR3 has 17 amino acids. J was trimmed by 3 bases and V by 4 bases; bases with no gene match: 14. CDR3 DNA sequence: TGTGCCAGCAGTTCACAGGTGATAGCGGGGATCCTCTACGAGCAGTACTTC. Translated, it gives CASSSQVIAGILYEQYF.

Details on this clonotype: One end of the junction varies from germline; a read error may be responsible. This chain uses TRBV7-7 with TRBJ2-1, with TRBD1 matching over 7 bases. CDR3 length: 19 residues. Germline V gene sequence: CDR1 SSHAT, CDR2 FNYEAQ (reference sequence). The CDR3 DNA is TGTGCTAGCAGCTTCGAACCCCTAGGCGGGCAGGGGGCCTACAATGAGCAGTTCTTC. Translated: CASSFEPLGGQGAYNEQFF. Looking up the rest from reference TRBV7-7 and TRBJ2-1 gives the full variable domain: GAGVSQSPRYKVTKRGQDVTLRCDPISSHATLYWYQQALGQGPEFLTYFNYEAQPDKSGLPSDRFSAERPEGSISTLTIQRTEQRDSAMYRCASSFEPLGGQGAYNEQFFGPGTRLTVL.

The chain is built from TRBV5-1 and TRBJ2-3; TRBD1 matches 9 bases. This CDR3 comprises 16 residues. Germline CDR1 SGHRS, CDR2 YFSETQ. V lost 5 bases to trimming and J lost 1 base; unmatched junction nucleotides: 8. The CDR3 sequence is CASSAGQGSRTDTQYF. DNA of the CDR3: TGCGCCAGCAGTGCGGGACAGGGTTCCCGCACAGATACGCAGTATTTT.

The chain has TRBV5-1 and TRBJ2-3; 8 bases are a match to TRBD1. The CDR3 totals 16 residues. V was pared by 2 bases and J by 0 bases, with 5 bases of the junction left unmatched. Germline CDR1 and CDR2: SGHRS and YFSETQ. The CDR3 spells CASSFSGGFSTDTQYF. The CDR3 coding sequence is TGCGCCAGCAGCTTCTCAGGGGGCTTTAGCACAGATACGCAGTATTTT.

This clonotype was detected a few times. The V gene is TRBV11-1, the J gene TRBJ2-7; D unresolved. The CDR3 runs 11 residues. V shed 2 bases and J shed 8 bases, with 7 bases lying between them. The germline V gene encodes CDR1 SGHAT and CDR2 FQDESV (reference sequence). CDR3 in DNA: TGTGCCAGCAGCTTATCGATTCAGCAGTACTTC. Encoded protein: CASSLSIQQYF.

The rearrangement uses TRBV20-1 and TRBJ2-7; tentatively, D is TRBD1 or TRBD2 (5 bases each). Per germline, CDR1 DFQATT and CDR2 SNEGSKA (reference sequence). CDR3 size: 13 residues. As DNA, the CDR3 is TGCAGGGTCGAAGGGACCAGCTCCTACGAGCAGTACTTC. Encoded protein: CRVEGTSSYEQYF.

The table lists this clonotype with a few counts. The gene calls are TRBV20-1 and TRBJ1-5; D remains unclear. This CDR3 spans 13 amino acids. In germline, CDR1 is DFQATT, CDR2 SNEGSKA (reference sequence). Trimming stripped 4 bases from V and 3 bases from J, with 10 bases between. DNA for the CDR3: TGCAGTGCTACCAGGCAATCCAATCAGCCCCAGCATTTT. It codes for CSATRQSNQPQHF.

This chain uses TRBV12-3 or TRBV12-4 with TRBJ2-7; D possibly corresponds to TRBD2 (7 bases). Trimming cost V 4 bases and J 6 bases, with 16 bases left between them. This CDR3 contains 14 residues. CDR3 bases: TGTGCCAGCAGTTCTGGGGGCGGGAGCGGCGAGCAGTACTTC. It specifies CASSSGGGSGEQYF.

This rearrangement joins TRBV3-1 to TRBJ1-2; D ambiguous. With 5 bases removed from V and 8 bases from J, the gap between germline ends came to 12 bases. Germline lookup yields CDR1 LGHDT and CDR2 YNNKEL (reference sequence). The CDR3 runs 12 residues. The CDR3 sequence: CASSFRPGGYTF. The CDR3, as DNA: TGTGCCAGCAGCTTCCGACCAGGCGGCTACACCTTC.

This clonotype was counted only a few times. This chain connects TRBV7-2 to TRBJ1-1; D is unresolved. Deletions cut 3 bases from V and 1 base from J, with 12 bases between. The CDR3 contains 15 residues. Germline V gene lookup returns CDR1 SGHTA and CDR2 FQGNSA. The CDR3 coding sequence is TGTGCCAGCAGCTTCTATAATCGAGGGAACACTGAAGCTTTCTTT. Protein: CASSFYNRGNTEAFF.

This rearrangement joins TRBV27 to TRBJ1-5, with D perhaps TRBD1 (5 bases). The CDR3 totals 15 residues. V lost 3 bases and J 4 bases, leaving 13 bases between the germline ends. Germline loops: CDR1 MNHEY, CDR2 SMNVEV (reference sequence). CDR3 in amino acids: CASSFRGHLNQPQHF. CDR3 coding DNA: TGTGCCAGCAGTTTTCGGGGCCACCTTAATCAGCCCCAGCATTTT.

J is TRBJ2-7 and V is TRBV7-9; perhaps D is TRBD1 or TRBD2 (5 bases each). V dropped 1 base and J dropped 0 bases, with 13 bases sitting between them. The CDR3 is 16 residues long. Germline CDR1 SEHNR, CDR2 FQNEAQ (reference sequence). In DNA form, the CDR3 reads TGTGCCAGCAGCTTAGATACGGGGCGTCACTCCTACGAGCAGTACTTC. This sequence encodes CASSLDTGRHSYEQYF.

This rearrangement joins TRBV6-5 to TRBJ1-5; D is uncertain. V was cut by 0 bases and J by 10 bases, with 10 bases left in between. Germline CDR1 is MNHEY and CDR2 is SVGAGI. This CDR3 contains 13 residues. CDR3 amino acids: CASSYSGYGPQHF. The DNA of the CDR3 is TGTGCCAGCAGTTACTCAGGATACGGTCCCCAGCATTTT.

Remarks on this clonotype: One base away lies a much larger clone, so this may be a sequencing read error. The CDR3 does not close with the conserved phenylalanine or tryptophan, likely indicating a read error. The CDR3 DNA sequence: TGCGCCAGCAGCCTCACAGGTCTTGGCTACACCTTA. Translating gives CASSLTGLGYTL. The genes are TRBV5-1 and TRBJ1-2, with a weak D call TRBD1 (5 bases). The CDR3 runs to 12 residues. Trimming pared 4 bases from V and 7 bases from J, leaving 11 bases between. Per germline, CDR1 SGHRS and CDR2 YFSETQ.

This clonotype was counted between two and nine times. The CDR3 is CASSFGLASSYEQYF. The CDR3 DNA reads TGTGCCAGCAGTTTCGGACTAGCGTCCTCCTACGAGCAGTACTTC. The rearrangement uses TRBV27 and TRBJ2-7, with 9 bases that match TRBD2. The CDR3 runs 15 residues. Trimming removed 3 bases from V and 0 bases from J; junction bases left unmatched: 3. Germline V CDR1 and CDR2: MNHEY, SMNVEV (reference sequence).

The CDR3 nucleotides read TGTGCCAGCAGCTTAGCGACAGGGGGCAATAACTATGGCTACACCTTC. Translating it yields CASSLATGGNNYGYTF. The chain carries TRBV7-9 and TRBJ1-2; 10 nucleotides align to TRBD1. The germline gives CDR1 SEHNR, CDR2 FQNEAQ (reference sequence). V dropped 0 bases and J dropped 1; count of bases not matched to a gene: 2. This CDR3 has 16 residues. Combining the CDR3 with reference TRBV7-9 and TRBJ1-2 gives the whole variable domain DTGVSQNPRHKITKRGQNVTFRCDPISEHNRLYWYRQTLGQGPEFLTYFQNEAQLEKSRLLSDRFSAERPKGSFSTLEIQRTEQGDSAMYLCASSLATGGNNYGYTFGSGTRLTVV.

This chain links TRBV20-1 with TRBJ2-7; D perhaps matches TRBD2 (6 bases). The J call is doubtful: the DNA matches TRBJ2-5 better. Germline CDR1 is DFQATT and CDR2 is SNEGSKA (reference sequence). CDR3 length: 13 residues. This chain's CDR3 is CSARESRGETQYF. The CDR3 DNA reads as TGCAGTGCTAGAGAGAGTCGGGGGGAGACCCAGTACTTC.

V and J are TRBV21-1 and TRBJ2-3; TRBD2, the table's D call, was not compared with the DNA. TRBV21-1 is assigned pseudogene status. This CDR3 has 18 residues. CDR3 sequence: CAGSKSLAGVISTDTQYF. The CDR3 nucleotides are TGTGCCGGCAGCAAGTCTCTAGCGGGAGTTATAAGCACAGATACGCAGTATTTT.

The chain combines TRBV20-1 with TRBJ1-3; 7 bases are a match to TRBD1. Germline CDR1 and CDR2: DFQATT and SNEGSKA (reference sequence). V shed 2 bases and J 0 bases; nucleotides not matched to a gene: 10. The CDR3 loop spans 17 amino acids. In DNA form, the CDR3 reads TGCAGTGCTAGACTGACAGGGTCTTTTTACTCTGGAAACACCATATATTTT. This gives the protein CSARLTGSFYSGNTIYF.